What follows are 5 T cell receptor beta chains derived from one specimen sequenced in a study of beta chain features in type 1 diabetes. Their specific antigens are unknown. Notes on the study in general: Researchers report that Type 1 diabetes patients had moderately but significantly shorter TCRB CDR3s across all four CD4+ subsets.

What was sequenced were expressed TCRB transcripts, since all of the isolated RNA had been reverse transcribed. Measured with immunoSEQ multiplex PCR; TCRdb has only the in-frame clones, and not every one. The data contain some 360,000 clones, roughly 9.8% of them singletons. Source material: central memory CD4+ T cells from blood. Source of these receptors: a man between 25 and 39 years old with type 1 diabetes.

This clone was recorded at least ten times. The chain links TRBV4-1 to TRBJ1-5; D is undetermined. The CDR3 has 15 amino acids. V was trimmed by 3 bases and J by 0 bases, leaving 9 bases between them. Per germline, CDR1 MGHRA and CDR2 YSYEKL. CDR3: CASSQLGLSNQPQHF. The CDR3 nucleotides read TGCGCCAGCAGCCAGCTGGGCCTTAGCAATCAGCCCCAGCATTTT.

This clone was recorded a few times. V usage is TRBV11-3 and J usage is TRBJ2-6; 7 bases line up with TRBD1. The germline V gene encodes CDR1 SGHNT and CDR2 YENEEA. V shed 5 bases, J shed 4 bases, and the junction held 8 bases outside the gene matches. The CDR3 sequence is 16 residues long. DNA of the CDR3: TGTGCCAGCAGCCCAAAACAGGGGACGGGGGCCAACGTCCTGACTTTC. Protein: CASSPKQGTGANVLTF.

This clone has a handful of counts. The chain links TRBV11-2 to TRBJ1-5, with a tentative D call TRBD1 (5 bases). The CDR3 is 14 amino acids. V lost 5 bases and J 3 bases, leaving 11 bases between the germline ends. CDR1 and CDR2 (germline): SGHAT, FQNNGV. The CDR3 is CASSVDSFNQPQHF. CDR3 DNA sequence: TGTGCCAGCAGCGTTGACAGCTTCAATCAGCCCCAGCATTTT.

The genes are TRBV7-2 and TRBJ2-5; tentatively, D is TRBD1 (6 bases). Germline loops: CDR1 SGHTA, CDR2 FQGNSA. V shed 3 bases and J shed 5 bases, with 10 bases lying between them. CDR3 size: 13 residues. The CDR3 DNA reads TGTGCCAGCAGCTTTGGGGGCGTGGAGACCCAGTACTTC. Translating gives CASSFGGVETQYF. Using reference TRBV7-2 and TRBJ2-5 for the parts outside the CDR3, the full variable domain is GAGVSQSPSNKVTEKGKDVELRCDPISGHTALYWYRQSLGQGLEFLIYFQGNSAPDKSGLPSDRFSAERTGGSVSTLTIQRTQQEDSAVYLCASSFGGVETQYFGPGTRLLVL.

The table lists this clone with a few counts. The chain recombines TRBV5-1 with TRBJ2-1; D unclear. CDR3 length: 13 amino acids. The V and J ends lost 0 bases and 9 bases respectively, with 10 bases between them. CDR1 is SGHRS and CDR2 is YFSETQ in the germline V gene. The DNA for the CDR3 is TGCGCCAGCAGCTTGGAAGGGTACGGTGAGCAGTTCTTC. Its protein is CASSLEGYGEQFF.